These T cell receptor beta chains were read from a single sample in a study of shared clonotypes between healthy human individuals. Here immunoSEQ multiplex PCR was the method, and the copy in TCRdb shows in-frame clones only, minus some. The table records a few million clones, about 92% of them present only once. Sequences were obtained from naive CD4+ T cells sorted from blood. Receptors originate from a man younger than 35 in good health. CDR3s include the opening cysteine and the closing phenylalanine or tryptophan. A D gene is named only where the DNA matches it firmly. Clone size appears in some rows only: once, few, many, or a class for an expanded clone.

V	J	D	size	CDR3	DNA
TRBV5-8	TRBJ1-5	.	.	CASSLGKGLNNQPQHF	TGTGCCAGCAGCTTGGGGAAGGGTTTAAACAATCAGCCCCAGCATTTT
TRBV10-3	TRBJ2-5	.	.	CAISRDPETQYF	TGTGCCATCAGTCGTGACCCGGAGACCCAGTACTTC
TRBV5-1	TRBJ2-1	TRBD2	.	CASSPGLAVREQFF	TGCGCCAGCAGCCCGGGACTAGCGGTCAGGGAGCAGTTCTTC
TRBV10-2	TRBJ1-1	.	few	CASSEGAGNTEAFF	TGCGCCAGCAGTGAGGGGGCGGGGAACACTGAAGCTTTCTTT
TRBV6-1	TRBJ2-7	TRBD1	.	CASSETGPSSYEQYF	TGTGCCAGCAGTGAGACAGGGCCAAGCTCCTACGAGCAGTACTTC
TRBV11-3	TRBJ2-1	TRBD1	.	CASSERQGSYNEQFF	TGTGCCAGCAGCGAGAGACAGGGCTCCTACAATGAGCAGTTCTTC
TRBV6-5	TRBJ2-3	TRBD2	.	CASSYSAGGPSDTQYF	TGTGCCAGCAGTTACTCAGCGGGAGGGCCCTCGGATACGCAGTATTTT
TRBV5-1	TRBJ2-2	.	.	CASSLRSGSGELFF	TGCGCCAGCAGCTTGCGATCGGGATCCGGGGAGCTGTTTTTT
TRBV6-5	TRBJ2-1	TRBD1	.	CASSYGGTGGNEQFF	TGTGCCAGCAGTTACGGCGGGACAGGGGGGAATGAGCAGTTCTTC
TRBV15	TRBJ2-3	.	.	CATNSPMTDGEYF	TGTGCCACCAACAGCCCCATGACGGACGGGGAATATTTT
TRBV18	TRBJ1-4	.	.	CASSPRGTSGQVEKLFF	TGTGCCAGCTCACCACGAGGTACATCAGGGCAGGTTGAAAAACTGTTTTTT
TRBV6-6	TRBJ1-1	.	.	CASKGSGVVTEAFF	TGTGCCAGCAAAGGGAGCGGGGTGGTCACTGAAGCTTTCTTT
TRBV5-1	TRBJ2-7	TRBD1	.	CASSTDRGYEQYF	TGCGCCAGCAGCACGGACAGGGGCTACGAGCAGTACTTC
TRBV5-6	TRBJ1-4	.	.	CASSLKQISNEKLFF	TGTGCCAGCAGCTTGAAACAGATAAGTAATGAAAAACTGTTTTTT
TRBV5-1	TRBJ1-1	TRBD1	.	CASSLRQGVSTEAFF	TGCGCCAGCAGCTTGCGACAGGGAGTAAGCACTGAAGCTTTCTTT
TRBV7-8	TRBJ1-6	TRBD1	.	CASSFLVRTGISPLHF	TGTGCCAGCAGCTTTTTGGTCAGGACAGGAATTTCACCCCTCCACTTT